These 10 T cell receptor beta chains were sequenced from one sample in a study of CD8+CD57+ T cells in acquired aplastic anemia. Genomic DNA, the template, was used for profiling of the TCR beta VDJ and CDR3. MiXCR was run by TCRdb on the reads, yielding one entry per CDR3 protein. The repertoire holds about 160,000 distinct CDR3 sequences, with around 40% as singletons. The sequenced sample was sorted CD4+, CD8+, or CD8+CD57+ T cells (not recorded which) from PBMCs. The receptors derive from a human donor in good health.

The rearrangement uses TRBV10-3 and TRBJ2-1, with no clear D. V lost 10 bases to trimming and J lost 4 bases, with 17 bases between them. This CDR3 region has 14 residues. Germline CDR1 and CDR2: ENHRY and SYGVKD. As DNA, the CDR3 is TGTGCCACCCTCGCCGGTATGGATTACAATGAGCAGTTCTTC. Amino acid sequence: CATLAGMDYNEQFF.

This clonotype came up many times. This sequence joins TRBV24-1 and TRBJ1-4; D call uncertain. Germline loops: CDR1 KGHDR, CDR2 SFDVKD. V was shortened by 4 bases and J by 5 bases, with 1 base between the two germline ends. The CDR3 is 11 amino acids. Here the CDR3 DNA reads TGTGCCACCAGTGAGAATGAAAAACTGTTTTTT. Translation gives CATSENEKLFF.

As to this clonotype: A much larger clone differs from this one at a single base, so this may be a read error. The rearrangement links TRBV7-6 to TRBJ1-1; D may be TRBD1 (5 bases). V was clipped by 2 bases and J by 3 bases, with 10 bases between them. CDR3 length: 14 residues. CDR1 and CDR2 from the germline V gene are SGHVS and FNYEAQ. CDR3 region: CASSLRDADTEAFF. CDR3 DNA sequence: TGTGCCAGCAGCTTAAGGGACGCCGACACTGAAGCTTTCTTT. The variable domain in full, completed from reference TRBV7-6 and TRBJ1-1, reads GAGVSQSPRYKVTKRGQDVALRCDPISGHVSLYWYRQALGQGPEFLTYFNYEAQQDKSGLPNDRFSAERPEGSISTLTIQRTEQRDSAMYRCASSLRDADTEAFFGQGTRLTVV.

This clonotype was recorded many times. The chain couples TRBV18 to TRBJ2-7; unclear D gene. Trimming pared 2 bases from V and 3 bases from J, leaving 8 bases between. Germline loops: CDR1 KGHSH, CDR2 LQKENI. CDR3 length equals 13 residues. CDR3 loop: CASSPGIDYEQYF. CDR3 coding DNA: TGTGCCAGCTCACCAGGAATCGACTACGAGCAGTACTTC.

Many counts were recorded for this clonotype. This rearrangement joins TRBV12-3 or TRBV12-4 to TRBJ2-3, with a weak D call TRBD2 (5 bases). This CDR3 is built from 13 residues. V was trimmed by 9 bases and J by 1 base, leaving 11 bases between them. The CDR3 is CASRGMGTDTQYF. CDR3 nucleotide sequence: TGTGCCAGTCGAGGGATGGGCACAGATACGCAGTATTTT.

The table lists this clonotype with many counts. This chain joins TRBV5-8 and TRBJ2-3; 11 bases align to TRBD2. V was pared by 2 bases and J by 0 bases, with 8 bases of the junction left unmatched. Germline V gene sequence: CDR1 SGHTS, CDR2 YDEGEE. The CDR3 totals 18 residues. CDR3 nucleotide sequence: TGTGCCAGCAGCTTAGTCGGGACTAGCGGTTCTAGCACAGATACGCAGTATTTT. Translating it yields CASSLVGTSGSSTDTQYF.

At least ten counts were recorded for this clonotype. This chain links TRBV2 with TRBJ2-7; either TRBD1 or TRBD2 may supply D (6 bases each). Germline V gene lookup returns CDR1 SNHLY and CDR2 FYNNEI. V was trimmed by 9 bases and J by 3 bases, leaving 9 bases between them. CDR3 length: 11 residues. The CDR3 loop reads CASEGGYEQYF. The CDR3 DNA reads TGTGCCAGTGAGGGGGGCTACGAGCAGTACTTC.

The chain employs TRBV2 and TRBJ2-7; TRBD2 might be the D (5 bases). Germline loops: CDR1 SNHLY, CDR2 FYNNEI. The CDR3 has 11 amino acids. V lost 10 bases, J lost 5 bases, and 12 bases lay in between. DNA for the CDR3: TGTGCCACCGGGGTTCGGAACGAGCAGTACTTC. Translation gives CATGVRNEQYF. Complete variable domain (other parts from reference TRBV2 and TRBJ2-7): EPEVTQTPSHQVTQMGQEVILRCVPISNHLYFYWYRQILGQKVEFLVSFYNNEISEKSEIFDDQFSVERPDGSNFTLKIRSTKLEDSAMYFCATGVRNEQYFGPGTRLTVT.

This clonotype has at least ten counts. The chain recombines TRBV6-1 with TRBJ2-7; 8 nucleotides match TRBD1. The germline CDR1 and CDR2 sequences are MNHNS and SASEGT. The CDR3 is 13 amino acids. The ends lost 6 bases at V and 5 bases at J; junction bases unmatched: 6. CDR3 protein: CASRRTGLDEQYF. The CDR3 DNA reads as TGTGCCAGCAGACGGACAGGGCTCGACGAGCAGTACTTC.

This chain connects TRBV11-1 to TRBJ2-1; D ambiguous. This CDR3 region has 17 residues. Between the trimmed V and J ends, which lost 6 bases and 0 bases, there was a span of 18 bases. CDR1 is SGHAT and CDR2 is FQDESV in the germline V gene (reference sequence). The CDR3, as DNA: TGTGCCAGCAGACCAATTGTGACCGCAAGCTCCTACAATGAGCAGTTCTTC. It codes for CASRPIVTASSYNEQFF.